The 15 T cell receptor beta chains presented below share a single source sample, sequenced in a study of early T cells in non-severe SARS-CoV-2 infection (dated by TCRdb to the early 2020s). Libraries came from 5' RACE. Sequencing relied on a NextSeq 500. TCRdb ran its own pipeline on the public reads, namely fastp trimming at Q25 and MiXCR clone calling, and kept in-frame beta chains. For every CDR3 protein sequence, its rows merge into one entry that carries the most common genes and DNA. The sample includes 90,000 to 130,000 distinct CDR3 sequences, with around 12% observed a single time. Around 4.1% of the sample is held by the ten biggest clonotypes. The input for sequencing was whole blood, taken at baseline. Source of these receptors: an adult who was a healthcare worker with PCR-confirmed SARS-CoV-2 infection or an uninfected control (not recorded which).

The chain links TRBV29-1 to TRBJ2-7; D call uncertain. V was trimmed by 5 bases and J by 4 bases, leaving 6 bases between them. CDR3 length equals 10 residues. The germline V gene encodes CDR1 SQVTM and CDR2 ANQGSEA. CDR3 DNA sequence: TGCAGCGTTCGACCTTACGAGCAGTACTTC. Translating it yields CSVRPYEQYF.

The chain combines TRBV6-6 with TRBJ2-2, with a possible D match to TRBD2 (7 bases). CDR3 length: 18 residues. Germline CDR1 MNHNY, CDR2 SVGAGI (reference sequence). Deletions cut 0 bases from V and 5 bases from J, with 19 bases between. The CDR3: CASSYSIYGGGVTGELFF. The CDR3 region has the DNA TGTGCCAGCAGTTACTCGATCTACGGCGGGGGCGTAACCGGGGAGCTGTTTTTT.

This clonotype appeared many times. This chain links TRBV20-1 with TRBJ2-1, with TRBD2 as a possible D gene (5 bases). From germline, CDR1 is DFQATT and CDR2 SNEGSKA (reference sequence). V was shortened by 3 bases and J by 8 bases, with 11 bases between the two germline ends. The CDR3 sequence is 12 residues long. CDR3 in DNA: TGCAGTGCTAGTCGGGTCGGGGATGAGCAGTTCTTC. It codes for CSASRVGDEQFF.

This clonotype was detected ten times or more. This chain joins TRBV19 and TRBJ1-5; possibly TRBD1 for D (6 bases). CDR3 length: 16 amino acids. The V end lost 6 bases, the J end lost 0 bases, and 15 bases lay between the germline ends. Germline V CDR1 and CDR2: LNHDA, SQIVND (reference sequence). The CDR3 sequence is CASRPRQAASNQPQHF. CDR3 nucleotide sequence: TGTGCCAGTAGACCTCGACAGGCCGCTAGCAATCAGCCCCAGCATTTT.

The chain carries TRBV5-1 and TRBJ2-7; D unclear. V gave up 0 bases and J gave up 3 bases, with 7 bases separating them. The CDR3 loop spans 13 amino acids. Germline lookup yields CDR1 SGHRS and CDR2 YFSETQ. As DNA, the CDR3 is TGCGCCAGCAGCTTGGAGGTGAGCTACGAGCAGTACTTC. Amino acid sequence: CASSLEVSYEQYF. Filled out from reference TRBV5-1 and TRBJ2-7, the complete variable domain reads KAGVTQTPRYLIKTRGQQVTLSCSPISGHRSVSWYQQTPGQGLQFLFEYFSETQRNKGNFPGRFSGRQFSNSRSEMNVSTLELGDSALYLCASSLEVSYEQYFGPGTRLTVT.

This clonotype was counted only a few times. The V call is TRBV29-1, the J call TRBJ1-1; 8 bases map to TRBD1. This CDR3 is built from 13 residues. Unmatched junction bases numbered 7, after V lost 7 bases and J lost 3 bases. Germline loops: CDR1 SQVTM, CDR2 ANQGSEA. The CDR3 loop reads CSASQGADTEAFF. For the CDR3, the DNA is TGCAGCGCTTCCCAGGGGGCGGACACTGAAGCTTTCTTT. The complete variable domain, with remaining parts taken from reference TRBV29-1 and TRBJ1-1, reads SAVISQKPSRDICQRGTSLTIQCQVDSQVTMMFWYRQQPGQSLTLIATANQGSEATYESGFVIDKFPISRPNLTFSTLTVSNMSPEDSSIYLCSASQGADTEAFFGQGTRLTVV.

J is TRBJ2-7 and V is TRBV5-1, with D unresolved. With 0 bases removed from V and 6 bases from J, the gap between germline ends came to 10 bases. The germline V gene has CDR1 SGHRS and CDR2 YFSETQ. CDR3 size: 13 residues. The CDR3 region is CASSLARSSEQYF. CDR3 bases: TGCGCCAGCAGCTTGGCCAGGTCTTCCGAGCAGTACTTC.

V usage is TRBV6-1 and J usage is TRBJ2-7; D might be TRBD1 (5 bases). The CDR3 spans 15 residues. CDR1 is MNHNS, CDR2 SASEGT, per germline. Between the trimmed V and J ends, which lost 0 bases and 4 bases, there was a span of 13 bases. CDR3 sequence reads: CASSEAGVWYYEQYF. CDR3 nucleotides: TGTGCCAGCAGTGAAGCAGGGGTCTGGTATTACGAGCAGTACTTC.

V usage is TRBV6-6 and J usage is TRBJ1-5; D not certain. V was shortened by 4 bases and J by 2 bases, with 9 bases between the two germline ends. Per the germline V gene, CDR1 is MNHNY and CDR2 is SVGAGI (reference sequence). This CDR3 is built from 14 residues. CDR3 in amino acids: CASSSFMGNQPQHF. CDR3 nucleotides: TGTGCCAGCAGTTCATTCATGGGCAATCAGCCCCAGCATTTT.

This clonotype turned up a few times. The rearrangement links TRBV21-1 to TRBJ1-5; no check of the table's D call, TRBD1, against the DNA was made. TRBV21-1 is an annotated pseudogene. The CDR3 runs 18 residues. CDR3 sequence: CASSKAMGAGLWNQPQHF. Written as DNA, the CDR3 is TGTGCCAGCAGCAAAGCCATGGGGGCAGGGTTATGGAATCAGCCCCAGCATTTT.

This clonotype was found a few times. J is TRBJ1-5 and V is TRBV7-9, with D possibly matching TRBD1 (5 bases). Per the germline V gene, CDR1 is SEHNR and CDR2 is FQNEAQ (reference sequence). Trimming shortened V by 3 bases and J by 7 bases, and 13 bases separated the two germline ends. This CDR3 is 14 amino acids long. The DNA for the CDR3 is TGTGCCAGCAGCTTCATGGGCAGGGACCAGCCCCAGCATTTT. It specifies CASSFMGRDQPQHF.

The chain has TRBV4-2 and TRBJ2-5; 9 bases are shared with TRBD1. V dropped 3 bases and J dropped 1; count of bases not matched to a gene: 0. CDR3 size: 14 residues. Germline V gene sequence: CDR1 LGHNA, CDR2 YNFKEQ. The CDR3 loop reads CASSQTGGQETQYF. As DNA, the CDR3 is TGTGCCAGCAGCCAGACAGGGGGCCAAGAGACCCAGTACTTC.

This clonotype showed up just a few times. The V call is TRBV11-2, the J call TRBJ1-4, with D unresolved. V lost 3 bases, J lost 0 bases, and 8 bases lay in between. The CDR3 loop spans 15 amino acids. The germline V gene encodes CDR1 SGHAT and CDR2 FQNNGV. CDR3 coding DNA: TGTGCCAGCAGCTTCCGCAGAGCAACTAATGAAAAACTGTTTTTT. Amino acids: CASSFRRATNEKLFF.

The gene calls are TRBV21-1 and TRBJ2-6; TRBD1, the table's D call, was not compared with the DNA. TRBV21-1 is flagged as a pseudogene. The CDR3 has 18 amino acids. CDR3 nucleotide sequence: TGTGCCAGCAGCCCCCGAGGGCAGGGGGCGCCTGGGGCCAACGTCCTGACTTTC. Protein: CASSPRGQGAPGANVLTF.

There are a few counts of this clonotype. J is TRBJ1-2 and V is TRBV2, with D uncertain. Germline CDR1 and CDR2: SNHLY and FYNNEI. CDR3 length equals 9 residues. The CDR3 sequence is CAQPPGYTF. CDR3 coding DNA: TGTGCACAGCCCCCCGGCTACACCTTC.